Presented here are 12 T cell receptor beta chains from one specimen sequenced in a study of low-dose radiotherapy and immunotherapy resistance in tumors. Both TCRalpha and TCRbeta chains were reverse transcribed with V-gene-specific primers. It was with a constant-region primer and a V-primer adapter that TCRs were amplified over around 20 PCR cycles. TCRdb used MiXCR to reprocess the reads, holding one entry per CDR3 protein. The data contain approximately 90,000 distinct CDR3 sequences, under 9.5% of them singletons. The time point: before trial treatment. The specimen was PBMCs, collected before treatment. The receptors were sampled from a male donor with prostate cancer.

This clonotype was seen at least ten times. The chain combines TRBV10-3 with TRBJ2-7; D uncertain. This CDR3 has 15 amino acids. Germline loops: CDR1 ENHRY, CDR2 SYGVKD. Trimming removed 0 bases from V and 6 bases from J, with 15 bases in between. CDR3 sequence (DNA): TGTGCCATCAGTGAGTCCGTAGGGCAGTCCCGCGAGCAGTACTTC. It is translated as CAISESVGQSREQYF.

This clonotype was seen repeatedly, ten times or more. The chain employs TRBV6-5 and TRBJ2-3; TRBD2 matches 7 bases. The CDR3 is made up of 14 amino acids. Losses at the gene ends were 2 bases for V and 6 bases for J; bases not matched to a gene: 5. Germline V lookup: CDR1 MNHEY, CDR2 SVGAGI. CDR3 region: CASSYASGRDTQYF. The CDR3 DNA is TGTGCCAGCAGTTACGCTAGCGGAAGGGATACGCAGTATTTT.

This clonotype has at least ten counts. This chain uses TRBV5-4 with TRBJ2-1; 9 nucleotides agree with TRBD1. Germline V gives CDR1 SGHNT, CDR2 YYREEE (reference sequence). The CDR3 is made up of 16 amino acids. J lost 5 bases, V lost 4 bases, and 10 bases had no gene match. CDR3 sequence (DNA): TGTGCCAGCAGCCGACCCGGGACAGGGAAAGACAATGAGCAGTTCTTC. It encodes CASSRPGTGKDNEQFF.

This clonotype was seen a handful of times. This chain links TRBV28 with TRBJ2-5; 10 nucleotides line up with TRBD2. CDR1 is MDHEN and CDR2 is SYDVKM in the germline V gene. Germline trimming cut 4 bases from V and 4 bases from J; bases unmatched to any gene: 3. The CDR3 length is 14 residues. This chain's CDR3 is CASSSSGRGETQYF. As DNA, the CDR3 is TGTGCCAGCAGTTCAAGCGGGAGGGGAGAGACCCAGTACTTC.

This clonotype was detected many times. The chain recombines TRBV5-5 with TRBJ2-3, with 9 bases fitting TRBD2. This CDR3 spans 15 amino acids. V trimming: 3 bases; J trimming: 4 bases; junction bases outside the gene matches: 6. The germline gives CDR1 SGHKS, CDR2 YYEKEE (reference sequence). The CDR3 protein is CASSYIAGVPDTQYF. The CDR3 DNA follows: TGTGCCAGCAGCTATATAGCGGGAGTCCCAGATACGCAGTATTTT.

This clonotype occurred many times. This sequence joins TRBV29-1 and TRBJ2-2; a possible D gene is TRBD1 (5 bases). V was cut by 5 bases and J by 1 base, with 5 bases left in between. In germline, CDR1 is SQVTM, CDR2 ANQGSEA. The CDR3 runs 12 residues. CDR3 protein: CSVTGNTGELFF. The CDR3 DNA reads as TGCAGCGTTACAGGGAACACCGGGGAGCTGTTTTTT.

Notes on this clonotype: One end of the junction is discordant with germline, which a read error may explain. The gene calls are TRBV7-2 and TRBJ2-5; D is unclear. Germline V lookup: CDR1 SGHTA, CDR2 FQGNSA. This CDR3 has 14 amino acids. In DNA form, the CDR3 reads TGTGCCATCAGCCCTGAGGTCGGGCAAGAGACCCAGTACTTC. Translating gives CAISPEVGQETQYF. Full variable domain (remainder filled in from reference TRBV7-2 and TRBJ2-5): GAGVSQSPSNKVTEKGKDVELRCDPISGHTALYWYRQSLGQGLEFLIYFQGNSAPDKSGLPSDRFSAERTGGSVSTLTIQRTQQEDSAVYLCAISPEVGQETQYFGPGTRLLVL.

This clonotype was detected many times. CDR3 amino acids: CASRGGAGSGYTF. DNA of the CDR3: TGTGCCAGCAGGGGGGGGGCGGGTAGTGGCTACACCTTC. The V and J genes are TRBV28 and TRBJ1-2, with D possibly TRBD1 on 6 matching bases. The germline V gene encodes CDR1 MDHEN and CDR2 SYDVKM. Deletions cut 6 bases from V and 7 bases from J, with 15 bases between. CDR3 length equals 13 residues.

This clonotype was observed many times. The chain couples TRBV6-5 to TRBJ2-7; D assignment may be TRBD1 or TRBD2 (5 bases each). Germline V CDR1 and CDR2: MNHEY, SVGAGI. V was cut by 1 base and J by 4 bases, with 11 bases left in between. This CDR3 has 14 residues. CDR3 sequence reads: CASSYLGVQYEQYF. As DNA, the CDR3 is TGTGCCAGCAGTTACTTGGGGGTCCAATACGAGCAGTACTTC.

This clonotype was seen ten or more times. The rearrangement uses TRBV6-2 or TRBV6-3 and TRBJ1-1, with a weak D call TRBD1 (6 bases). Germline CDR1 and CDR2: MNHEY and SVGEGT. V was cut by 8 bases and J by 4 bases, with 14 bases left in between. This CDR3 comprises 13 residues. This chain's CDR3 is CASQQGGGTEAFF. CDR3 DNA: TGTGCCAGCCAACAGGGTGGTGGCACTGAAGCTTTCTTT.

This clonotype was recorded at least ten times. The rearrangement links TRBV4-1 to TRBJ2-3; 7 nucleotides match TRBD2. The trim removed 1 base at V and 1 base at J, leaving 11 bases unmatched. Germline V lookup: CDR1 MGHRA, CDR2 YSYEKL. This CDR3 has 18 residues. CDR3 coding DNA: TGCGCCAGCAGCCAAGTATTACACAGCGGGAAAGGCACAGATACGCAGTATTTT. Encoded protein: CASSQVLHSGKGTDTQYF.

Remarks on this clonotype: A far larger clone is just one base off, so this is likely a read error. The chain combines TRBV6-1 with TRBJ2-1; D may be TRBD2 (6 bases). V gave up 9 bases and J gave up 5 bases, with 20 bases separating them. The CDR3 covers 15 residues. Germline CDR1 MNHNS, CDR2 SASEGT. The chain's CDR3 is CASRPGGSENNEQFF. In DNA form, the CDR3 reads TGTGCCAGTAGGCCCGGGGGTAGCGAAAACAATGAGCAGTTCTTC.